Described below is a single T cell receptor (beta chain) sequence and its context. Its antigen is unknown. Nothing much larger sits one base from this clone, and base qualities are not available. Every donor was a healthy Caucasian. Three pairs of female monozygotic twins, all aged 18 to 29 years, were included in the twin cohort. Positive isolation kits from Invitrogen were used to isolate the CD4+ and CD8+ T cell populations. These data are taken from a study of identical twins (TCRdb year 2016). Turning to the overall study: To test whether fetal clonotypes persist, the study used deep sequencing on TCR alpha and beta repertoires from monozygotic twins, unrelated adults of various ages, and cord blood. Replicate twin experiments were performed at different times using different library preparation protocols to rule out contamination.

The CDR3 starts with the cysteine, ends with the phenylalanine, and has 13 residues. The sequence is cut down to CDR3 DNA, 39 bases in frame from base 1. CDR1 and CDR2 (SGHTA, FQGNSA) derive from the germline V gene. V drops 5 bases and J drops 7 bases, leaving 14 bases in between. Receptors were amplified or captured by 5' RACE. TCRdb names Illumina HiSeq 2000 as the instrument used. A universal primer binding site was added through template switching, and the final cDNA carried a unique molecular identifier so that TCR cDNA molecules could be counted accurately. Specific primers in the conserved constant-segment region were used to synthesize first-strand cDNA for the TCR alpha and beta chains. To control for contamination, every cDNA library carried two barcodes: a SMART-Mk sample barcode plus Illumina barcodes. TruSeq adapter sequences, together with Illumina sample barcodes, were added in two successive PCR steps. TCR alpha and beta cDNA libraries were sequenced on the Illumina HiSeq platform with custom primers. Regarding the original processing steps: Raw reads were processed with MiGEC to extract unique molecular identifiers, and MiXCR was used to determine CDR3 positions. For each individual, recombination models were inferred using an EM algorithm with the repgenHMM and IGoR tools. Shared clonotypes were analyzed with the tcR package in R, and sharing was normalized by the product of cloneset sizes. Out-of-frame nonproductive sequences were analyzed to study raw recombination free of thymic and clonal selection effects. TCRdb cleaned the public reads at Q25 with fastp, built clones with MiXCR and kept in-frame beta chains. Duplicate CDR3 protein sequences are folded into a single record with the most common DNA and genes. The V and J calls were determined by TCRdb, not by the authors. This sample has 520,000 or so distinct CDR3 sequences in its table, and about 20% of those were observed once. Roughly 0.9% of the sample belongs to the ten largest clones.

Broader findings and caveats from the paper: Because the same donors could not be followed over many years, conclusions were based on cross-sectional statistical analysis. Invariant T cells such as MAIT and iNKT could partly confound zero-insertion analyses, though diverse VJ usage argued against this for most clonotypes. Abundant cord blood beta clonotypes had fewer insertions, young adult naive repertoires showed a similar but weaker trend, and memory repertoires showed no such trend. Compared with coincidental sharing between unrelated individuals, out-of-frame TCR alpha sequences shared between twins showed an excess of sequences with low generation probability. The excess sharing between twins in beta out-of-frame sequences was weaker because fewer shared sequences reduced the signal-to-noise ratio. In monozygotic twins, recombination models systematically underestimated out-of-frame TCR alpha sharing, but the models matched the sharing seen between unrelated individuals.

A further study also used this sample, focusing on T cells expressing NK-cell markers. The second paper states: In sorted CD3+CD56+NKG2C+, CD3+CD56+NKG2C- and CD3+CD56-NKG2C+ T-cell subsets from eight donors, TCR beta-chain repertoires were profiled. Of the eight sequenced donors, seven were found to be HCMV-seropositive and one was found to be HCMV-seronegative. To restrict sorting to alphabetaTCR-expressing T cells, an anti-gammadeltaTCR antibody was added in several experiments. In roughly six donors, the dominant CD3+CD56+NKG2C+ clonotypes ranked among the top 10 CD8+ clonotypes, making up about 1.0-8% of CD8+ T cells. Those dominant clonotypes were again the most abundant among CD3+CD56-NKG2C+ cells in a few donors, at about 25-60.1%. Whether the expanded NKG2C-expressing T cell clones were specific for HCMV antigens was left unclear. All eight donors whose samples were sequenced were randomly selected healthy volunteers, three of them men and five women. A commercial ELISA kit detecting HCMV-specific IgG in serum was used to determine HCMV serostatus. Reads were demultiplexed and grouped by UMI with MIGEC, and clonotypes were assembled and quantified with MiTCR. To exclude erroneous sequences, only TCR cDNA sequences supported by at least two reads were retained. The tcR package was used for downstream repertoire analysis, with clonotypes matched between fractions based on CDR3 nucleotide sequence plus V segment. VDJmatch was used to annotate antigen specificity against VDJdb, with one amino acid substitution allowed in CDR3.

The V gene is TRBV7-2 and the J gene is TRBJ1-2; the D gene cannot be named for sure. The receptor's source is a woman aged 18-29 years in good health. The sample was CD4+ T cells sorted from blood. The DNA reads TGTGCCAGCAGCCATCGGACCGCAGGTGGCTACACCTTC. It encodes CASSHRTAGGYTF. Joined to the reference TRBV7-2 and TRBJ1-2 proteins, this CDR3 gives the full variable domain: GAGVSQSPSNKVTEKGKDVELRCDPISGHTALYWYRQSLGQGLEFLIYFQGNSAPDKSGLPSDRFSAERTGGSVSTLTIQRTQQEDSAVYLCASSHRTAGGYTFGSGTRLTVV.